One sample yielded the 12 T cell receptor beta chains listed below, sequenced in a study of CD8 T cells in ankylosing spondylitis. TCRdb ran MiXCR on the 5' RACE reads and lists one entry per CDR3 protein. This sample carries about 700,000 distinct CDR3 sequences, under 20% of them seen once, and the ten largest clones take about a fifth. Which antigens these TCRs recognize remains unknown. Study-level results: A TCR beta motif of 8 or 9 highly homologous variants appeared characteristic of ankylosing spondylitis blood.

Source material: blood, either unsorted or a sorted T cell fraction (not recorded which). These receptors were obtained from a male donor with ankylosing spondylitis.

The chain has TRBV4-2 and TRBJ2-7; a weak D match, TRBD2 (5 bases). CDR1 is LGHNA, CDR2 YNFKEQ, per germline. Trimming took off 2 bases at V and 2 bases at J, with 16 bases between the two ends. The CDR3 totals 16 residues. The CDR3 spells CASSQTPGSQPYEQYF. CDR3 bases: TGTGCCAGCAGCCAAACGCCGGGATCACAGCCCTACGAGCAGTACTTC.

In this sample, this clonotype turned up a few times. The chain combines TRBV6-5 with TRBJ1-1; no clear D. Germline V gives CDR1 MNHEY, CDR2 SVGAGI. The V gene lost 2 bases and the J gene lost 1 base, with 8 bases spanning the gap. The CDR3 length is 14 residues. CDR3 coding DNA: TGTGCCAGCAGTTACGGGCAAACGAACACTGAAGCTTTCTTT. Encoded protein: CASSYGQTNTEAFF.

A few counts support this clonotype. The chain carries TRBV20-1 and TRBJ2-1; 7 positions match TRBD2. CDR3 size: 14 residues. CDR1 is DFQATT, CDR2 SNEGSKA, per germline (reference sequence). The V segment lost 3 bases and the J segment 9 bases; nucleotides outside the gene matches: 11. CDR3 region: CSARLVGGPGEQFF. DNA for the CDR3: TGCAGTGCTAGGTTGGTGGGAGGGCCAGGTGAGCAGTTCTTC.

In its sample, this clonotype was seen a few times. This chain joins TRBV5-5 and TRBJ2-1; D is possibly TRBD1 (6 bases). The CDR3 runs to 16 residues. The germline gives CDR1 SGHKS, CDR2 YYEKEE (reference sequence). V lost 0 bases to trimming and J lost 0 bases, with 10 bases between them. In nucleotides, the CDR3 is TGTGCCAGCAGCTTGGAGACAGGTAGCTCCTACAATGAGCAGTTCTTC. Translating it yields CASSLETGSSYNEQFF.

In the case of this clonotype: A much larger clone differs from this one at a single base, so this may be a read error. The chain joins TRBV12-3 or TRBV12-4 to TRBJ1-2; 10 bases map to TRBD1. This CDR3 is 18 amino acids long. The CDR3 DNA follows: TGTGCCATCAGTCCCCGAGGGACAGGGGCCCCGGGCGACTATGGCTACACCTTC. This gives the protein CAISPRGTGAPGDYGYTF.

The rearrangement uses TRBV3-1 and TRBJ1-1, with TRBD1 as a possible D gene (5 bases). This CDR3 is 15 amino acids long. V was shortened by 0 bases and J by 5 bases, with 13 bases between the two germline ends. Germline CDR1 and CDR2: LGHDT and YNNKEL (reference sequence). This CDR3 reads CASSQDSAGRTEAFF. CDR3 DNA sequence: TGTGCCAGCAGCCAAGATAGCGCAGGGCGGACTGAAGCTTTCTTT.

The CDR3 DNA reads TGTGCCAGCTCTCATCGACTAGCGGAAACCTACGAGCAGTACTTC. Translating it yields CASSHRLAETYEQYF. J is TRBJ2-7 and V is TRBV18, with 9 positions matching TRBD2. This CDR3 spans 15 amino acids. In germline, CDR1 is KGHSH, CDR2 LQKENI. V shed 6 bases, J shed 2 bases, and the junction held 8 bases outside the gene matches.

This chain joins TRBV3-1 and TRBJ2-3; D remains unclear. The CDR3 sequence is 15 residues long. Trimming left V 4 bases short and J 7 bases short, with 18 bases between. Germline assignment: CDR1 LGHDT and CDR2 YNNKEL (reference sequence). The CDR3 spells CASSPFPASQNTQYF. The CDR3 nucleotides are TGTGCCAGCAGCCCCTTCCCGGCCTCACAGAATACGCAGTATTTT.

In this sample, this clonotype turned up a few times. This chain joins TRBV6-2 or TRBV6-3 and TRBJ2-7; D not resolved. In germline, CDR1 is MNHEY, CDR2 SVGEGT. This CDR3 is 12 amino acids long. Trimming pared 8 bases from V and 5 bases from J, leaving 13 bases between. The CDR3 region has the DNA TGTGCCAGCTCCCCCGCGTGGAACGAGCAGTACTTC. Translated: CASSPAWNEQYF.

The chain employs TRBV7-8 and TRBJ2-3; D gene ambiguous. V lost 1 base to trimming and J lost 10 bases, with 9 bases between them. The CDR3 runs 12 residues. The germline V gene encodes CDR1 SGHVS and CDR2 FQNEAQ. As DNA, the CDR3 is TGTGCCAGCAGCTTAGGGGCTAGTTCGCAGTATTTT. Amino acids: CASSLGASSQYF.

The chain couples TRBV28 to TRBJ2-1, with 7 bases fitting TRBD1. This CDR3 has 14 residues. The germline V gene has CDR1 MDHEN and CDR2 SYDVKM. V dropped 10 bases and J dropped 2; count of bases not matched to a gene: 8. CDR3 nucleotide sequence: TGTGCCACCCGGGCCGGGACAGCCTACAATGAGCAGTTCTTC. It translates to CATRAGTAYNEQFF.

The rearrangement uses TRBV18 and TRBJ2-7, with 7 nucleotides matching TRBD1. The V and J ends lost 8 bases and 2 bases, in that order; junction bases with no gene match: 6. From germline, CDR1 is KGHSH and CDR2 LQKENI. This CDR3 has 13 residues. The CDR3 coding sequence is TGTGCCAGCGCACGACAGGGCGCCTACGAGCAGTACTTC. The encoded protein is CASARQGAYEQYF.